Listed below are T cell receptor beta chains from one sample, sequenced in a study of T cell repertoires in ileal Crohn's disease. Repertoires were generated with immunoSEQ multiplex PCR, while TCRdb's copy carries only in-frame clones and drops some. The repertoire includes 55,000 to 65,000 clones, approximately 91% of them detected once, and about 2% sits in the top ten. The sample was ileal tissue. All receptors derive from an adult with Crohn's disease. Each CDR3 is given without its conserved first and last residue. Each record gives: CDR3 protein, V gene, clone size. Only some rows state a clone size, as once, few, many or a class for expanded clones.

cdr3_aa: ASSRGQYNSPLH
v_call: TRBV5-4
clone_size: NA

cdr3_aa: AWRDPPGPQH
v_call: TRBV30
clone_size: NA

cdr3_aa: ASSPAIQGGNEKLF
v_call: TRBV7-9
clone_size: NA

cdr3_aa: ASSYSDRDYQPQH
v_call: TRBV6-6
clone_size: NA

cdr3_aa: ASSVHQNTEAF
v_call: TRBV6-1
clone_size: once

cdr3_aa: ASSVRDRDSPLH
v_call: TRBV19
clone_size: NA

cdr3_aa: ASSFSPTGTYNEQF
v_call: TRBV5-1
clone_size: NA

cdr3_aa: ASSIGTGASPEAF
v_call: TRBV19
clone_size: once

cdr3_aa: ASSKRGDTEAF
v_call: TRBV7-9
clone_size: NA

cdr3_aa: ASSFQRSAGELF
v_call: TRBV7-9
clone_size: NA

cdr3_aa: ASSDLGQVNGYT
v_call: TRBV25-1
clone_size: NA

cdr3_aa: ASRLPNTEAF
v_call: TRBV10-2
clone_size: NA

cdr3_aa: ASTGTGSGYT
v_call: TRBV2
clone_size: NA

cdr3_aa: ASSPQTSKANNEQF
v_call: TRBV7-3
clone_size: NA

cdr3_aa: ASSPGTFDRPNYGYT
v_call: TRBV5-4
clone_size: NA

cdr3_aa: ASSQGTTIRDTQY
v_call: TRBV4-2
clone_size: NA

cdr3_aa: ASSISSGGNEQF
v_call: TRBV19
clone_size: NA

cdr3_aa: ASSMAVSTEAF
v_call: TRBV19
clone_size: NA

cdr3_aa: ASSYSRGRDQPQH
v_call: TRBV6-5
clone_size: once

cdr3_aa: ASRRGTTGELF
v_call: TRBV27
clone_size: NA

cdr3_aa: ASSLAGTGGSEQY
v_call: TRBV5-8
clone_size: NA

cdr3_aa: AWMFRLNTEAF
v_call: TRBV30
clone_size: once

cdr3_aa: AISGTSGRRTDTQY
v_call: TRBV10-3
clone_size: NA

cdr3_aa: AIGDRDTEAF
v_call: TRBV10-3
clone_size: NA

cdr3_aa: ASRDRGPGEQY
v_call: TRBV2
clone_size: once

cdr3_aa: ASSLLSGQYNEQF
v_call: TRBV11-3
clone_size: NA

cdr3_aa: ASRAGGTTDTQY
v_call: TRBV6-6
clone_size: NA

cdr3_aa: ASSSLGLTEAF
v_call: TRBV7-6
clone_size: NA

cdr3_aa: ASGIAGTYEQY
v_call: TRBV6-5
clone_size: NA

cdr3_aa: ASSYSVGGNTIY
v_call: TRBV6-5
clone_size: NA

cdr3_aa: ASSPPGWPEVLDQPQH
v_call: TRBV28
clone_size: NA

cdr3_aa: SLKWGDRKETQY
v_call: TRBV29-1
clone_size: NA

cdr3_aa: ASKRGGGNTGELF
v_call: TRBV6-5
clone_size: NA

cdr3_aa: ASSLTGGGETQY
v_call: TRBV5-1
clone_size: few

cdr3_aa: SVGGGGDTEAF
v_call: TRBV29-1
clone_size: NA

cdr3_aa: ASSENSMTRTEAF
v_call: TRBV25-1
clone_size: NA

cdr3_aa: ASSSNTEAF
v_call: TRBV9
clone_size: NA

cdr3_aa: ASSLGSAPEKLF
v_call: TRBV5-6
clone_size: NA

cdr3_aa: TSSQDPRLAKNIQY
v_call: TRBV1
clone_size: NA

cdr3_aa: ASSLVLSSYNEQF
v_call: TRBV5-4
clone_size: NA

cdr3_aa: ASSHTRDRNQPQH
v_call: TRBV6-6
clone_size: NA

cdr3_aa: ASSPLQGYSPLH
v_call: TRBV11-2
clone_size: NA

cdr3_aa: ASSTTGLGFTDTQY
v_call: TRBV9
clone_size: NA

cdr3_aa: ASSRTSGKYEQY
v_call: TRBV7-9
clone_size: NA

cdr3_aa: ASSQAGRKYEKLF
v_call: TRBV14
clone_size: NA

cdr3_aa: ASSSDRVGEAF
v_call: TRBV5-1
clone_size: NA

cdr3_aa: ASGSTGGGYGYT
v_call: TRBV12-5
clone_size: once

cdr3_aa: ASSIYARGMYT
v_call: TRBV19
clone_size: NA

cdr3_aa: SAGDSKTQY
v_call: TRBV29-1
clone_size: NA

cdr3_aa: ASSQRTGTGTYNEQF
v_call: TRBV5-4
clone_size: NA

cdr3_aa: ASSSLLRRASSYEQY
v_call: TRBV28
clone_size: NA

cdr3_aa: ASSFLNLRTYTQY
v_call: TRBV6-5
clone_size: NA

cdr3_aa: AISESWTGNTDTQY
v_call: TRBV10-3
clone_size: few

cdr3_aa: ASSRGTWADTQY
v_call: TRBV5-1
clone_size: NA